The 28 T cell receptor beta chains below come from one sample, sequenced in a study of blood T cell repertoires in COVID-19. The assay was immunoSEQ multiplex PCR, and TCRdb's table has in-frame clones only and misses some. In the table there are about 47,000 clones, 81% of which are singletons. What was sequenced was peripheral blood. The receptors originated from a woman older than 75 with COVID-19, enrolled during active disease.

The V call is TRBV28, the J call TRBJ2-7; TRBD2 matches at 7 bases. V trimming: 8 bases; J trimming: 6 bases; junction bases outside the gene matches: 7. There are 12 residues in the CDR3. The germline CDR1 and CDR2 sequences are MDHEN and SYDVKM. The CDR3 DNA follows: TGTGCCAGCGGCAGAGGACTAGGCGAGCAGTACTTC. This encodes CASGRGLGEQYF.

In this sample, this clone turned up a few times. J is TRBJ1-5 and V is TRBV2; TRBD1 aligns across 8 bases. CDR1 is SNHLY and CDR2 is FYNNEI in the germline V gene. The CDR3 length is 15 residues. V trimming: 4 bases; J trimming: 6 bases; junction bases outside the gene matches: 8. CDR3 nucleotide sequence: TGTGCCAGCAGTGCCCTAGGACAGGGCTCTCAGCCCCAGCATTTT. It codes for CASSALGQGSQPQHF.

The rearrangement uses TRBV24-1 and TRBJ1-6; the D gene is possibly TRBD1 (5 bases). Trimming shortened V by 5 bases and J by 7 bases, and 8 bases separated the two germline ends. This CDR3 is built from 13 residues. CDR1 is KGHDR and CDR2 is SFDVKD in the germline V gene. The CDR3 nucleotides are TGTGCCACCAGTGGCGGGGCAAATTCACCCCTCCACTTT. This encodes CATSGGANSPLHF.

J is TRBJ1-2 and V is TRBV12-3 or TRBV12-4; D gene uncertain. The CDR3 sequence is 13 residues long. V was cut by 6 bases and J by 6 bases, with 14 bases left in between. The CDR3 DNA follows: TGTGCCAGCAGCTTCGACGGGTGGAATGGCTACACCTTC. Encoded protein: CASSFDGWNGYTF.

The chain recombines TRBV7-9 with TRBJ2-1; 14 bases map to TRBD2. The CDR3 loop spans 16 amino acids. V dropped 0 bases and J dropped 16; count of bases not matched to a gene: 11. Germline CDR1 SEHNR, CDR2 FQNEAQ (reference sequence). The CDR3 here is CASSLAGTSGSEGKFF. The DNA of the CDR3 is TGTGCCAGCAGCTTAGCCGGGACTAGCGGGAGCGAGGGAAAATTCTTC.

The rearrangement joins TRBV30 to TRBJ2-7, with D possibly matching TRBD1 (6 bases). CDR1 is GTSNPN and CDR2 is SVGIG in the germline V gene (reference sequence). CDR3 size: 14 residues. Deletions cut 3 bases from V and 0 bases from J, with 12 bases between. The CDR3 DNA is TGTGCCTGGAGACCTCTGACAGGCTCCTACGAGCAGTACTTC. This codes for CAWRPLTGSYEQYF.

CDR3 nucleotides: TGTGCCAGCAGCCTAATGACGGGACTAGCGGAAGAGACCCAGTACTTC. It specifies CASSLMTGLAEETQYF. The chain recombines TRBV7-2 with TRBJ2-5; 11 positions match TRBD2. The CDR3 spans 16 residues. The germline V gene encodes CDR1 SGHTA and CDR2 FQGNSA. The V gene end was trimmed by 5 bases and the J gene end by 3 bases; junction bases not matched to a gene: 8.

This clone was detected only a few times. The rearrangement uses TRBV5-8 and TRBJ2-3; D is unresolved. CDR3 length equals 13 residues. Germline CDR1 SGHTS, CDR2 YDEGEE. V lost 4 bases and J 2 bases, leaving 8 bases between the germline ends. This CDR3 reads CASSRRVTDTQYF. The CDR3 nucleotides are TGTGCCAGCAGCCGCCGCGTCACAGATACGCAGTATTTT.

By sample fraction, this clone is medium-sized (0.01 to 0.1%). The chain couples TRBV9 to TRBJ2-3, with 8 bases lining up with TRBD2. In germline, CDR1 is SGDLS, CDR2 YYNGEE. V dropped 0 bases and J dropped 5; count of bases not matched to a gene: 2. The CDR3 runs to 14 residues. CDR3 bases: TGTGCCAGCAGCGTAGTCGGGAGGGGAGATACGCAGTATTTT. Residues: CASSVVGRGDTQYF.

J is TRBJ2-7 and V is TRBV7-8; 7 bases are a match to TRBD2. J gave up 1 base and V 2 bases, and 5 bases lay outside the gene matches. This CDR3 has 15 amino acids. CDR1 is SGHVS and CDR2 is FQNEAQ in the germline V gene. CDR3 bases: TGTGCCAGCAGCTTAAGCGCGGGAGTTTCCTACGAGCAGTACTTC. Protein product: CASSLSAGVSYEQYF.

This clone is a singleton in its sample. The chain links TRBV14 to TRBJ2-5; D is undetermined. Between the trimmed V and J ends, which lost 0 bases and 6 bases, there was a span of 5 bases. The CDR3 is 12 amino acids. The V gene's germline CDR1 is SGHDN and CDR2 FVKESK. The CDR3 region is CASSQERKTQYF. In DNA form, the CDR3 reads TGTGCCAGCAGCCAAGAGCGGAAGACCCAGTACTTC.

The chain carries TRBV19 and TRBJ2-1; TRBD2 matches at 8 bases. The CDR3 contains 16 residues. With 4 bases clipped from V and 7 bases from J, the junction kept 12 bases outside the gene matches. CDR1 is LNHDA and CDR2 is SQIVND in the germline V gene (reference sequence). DNA for the CDR3: TGTGCCAGTAGTACCCCGGGCGGTGGGACTAGGAATGAGCAGTTCTTC. It codes for CASSTPGGGTRNEQFF.

J is TRBJ2-1 and V is TRBV5-4, with D possibly TRBD2 on 5 matching bases. Germline CDR1 SGHNT, CDR2 YYREEE (reference sequence). V lost 0 bases to trimming and J lost 4 bases, with 11 bases between them. The CDR3 length is 15 residues. The CDR3 spells CASSLALALYNEQFF. CDR3 sequence (DNA): TGTGCCAGCAGCTTGGCCCTAGCCCTTTACAATGAGCAGTTCTTC.

The V gene is TRBV25-1, the J gene TRBJ2-7; D might be TRBD2 (6 bases). This CDR3 comprises 16 residues. V lost 5 bases and J lost 2, with 19 bases in between. Germline CDR1 MGHDK, CDR2 SYGVNS. DNA for the CDR3: TGTGCCAGCAGTAAGGGATGGGGAGGAAGGGCCTACGAGCAGTACTTC. Translating gives CASSKGWGGRAYEQYF.

The chain joins TRBV5-1 to TRBJ2-7; 7 nucleotides align to TRBD1. With V trimmed by 2 bases and J by 2 bases, 7 bases remained unmatched. CDR1 and CDR2 from the germline V gene are SGHRS and YFSETQ. CDR3 size: 15 residues. CDR3 sequence reads: CASSLRDREPYEQYF. The CDR3 region has the DNA TGCGCCAGCAGCTTACGAGACAGGGAACCCTACGAGCAGTACTTC.

This clone was counted a few times. This chain connects TRBV7-3 to TRBJ2-3, with 7 nucleotides matching TRBD2. Looked up from germline, CDR1 is SGHTA and CDR2 is FQGTGA. V gave up 2 bases and J gave up 1 base; unmatched junction bases: 9. The CDR3 loop spans 17 amino acids. The chain's CDR3 is CASSLSPSLAGTDTQYF. The CDR3, as DNA: TGTGCCAGCAGCTTATCACCCTCGCTAGCGGGCACAGATACGCAGTATTTT.

The rearrangement uses TRBV30 and TRBJ1-2; maybe TRBD1 (5 bases). Deletions cut 3 bases from V and 4 bases from J, with 18 bases between. CDR3 length: 15 residues. Germline CDR1 GTSNPN, CDR2 SVGIG (reference sequence). The CDR3, as DNA: TGTGCCTGGAGCCTAGGGGCCAGGGCCAGCTATGGCTACACCTTC. As protein: CAWSLGARASYGYTF.

The V call is TRBV7-9, the J call TRBJ2-1; D is unclear. This CDR3 has 15 residues. Germline V gives CDR1 SEHNR, CDR2 FQNEAQ (reference sequence). V shed 0 bases and J shed 13 bases, with 19 bases lying between them. CDR3 residues: CASSLAHGAPPRQFF. DNA for the CDR3: TGTGCCAGCAGCTTAGCTCACGGAGCGCCGCCGAGACAGTTCTTC.

Here the CDR3 reads CASRQSPGELFF. CDR3 sequence (DNA): TGTGCCAGCCGACAGTCACCCGGGGAGCTGTTTTTT. The chain joins TRBV6-5 to TRBJ2-2; possibly TRBD1 for D (5 bases). Germline V gives CDR1 MNHEY, CDR2 SVGAGI. The CDR3 contains 12 residues. V was clipped by 8 bases and J by 6 bases, with 10 bases between them.

The chain recombines TRBV6-5 with TRBJ2-1, with D possibly TRBD2 on 5 matching bases. CDR3 size: 12 residues. Per germline, CDR1 MNHEY and CDR2 SVGAGI. V lost 8 bases, J lost 2 bases, and 7 bases lay in between. CDR3 loop: CASRRAYNEQFF. CDR3 DNA: TGTGCCAGCCGGCGGGCCTACAATGAGCAGTTCTTC.

J is TRBJ2-1 and V is TRBV7-9; 11 nucleotides agree with TRBD2. The CDR3 has 15 amino acids. Germline V gives CDR1 SEHNR, CDR2 FQNEAQ (reference sequence). V shed 7 bases and J 7 bases; nucleotides not matched to a gene: 9. DNA of the CDR3: TGTGCCAGCAATAATCCCACTAGCGGGAGTAATGAGCAGTTCTTC. It specifies CASNNPTSGSNEQFF.

The chain is built from TRBV27 and TRBJ2-7; 8 nucleotides line up with TRBD2. The CDR3 has 14 residues. Trimming took 3 bases from V and 1 from J; bases not matched to a gene: 2. Germline V gene sequence: CDR1 MNHEY, CDR2 SMNVEV (reference sequence). The CDR3 loop reads CASSLTSVSYEQYF. The DNA of the CDR3 is TGTGCCAGCAGTTTGACTAGCGTTTCCTACGAGCAGTACTTC.

The chain joins TRBV19 to TRBJ2-5; D gene uncertain. This CDR3 is 14 amino acids long. Deletions cut 0 bases from V and 0 bases from J, with 5 bases between. CDR1 and CDR2 (germline): LNHDA, SQIVND (reference sequence). CDR3 in amino acids: CASSIDLYQETQYF. The CDR3 DNA reads TGTGCCAGTAGTATAGATCTGTACCAAGAGACCCAGTACTTC. Full variable domain (rest looked up from reference TRBV19 and TRBJ2-5): DGGITQSPKYLFRKEGQNVTLSCEQNLNHDAMYWYRQDPGQGLRLIYYSQIVNDFQKGDIAEGYSVSREKKESFPLTVTSAQKNPTAFYLCASSIDLYQETQYFGPGTRLLVL.

V gene TRBV19 combines with J gene TRBJ2-1; 9 bases map to TRBD2. Trimming cost V 4 bases and J 0 bases; bases outside gene matches: 4. The CDR3 spans 16 residues. Per the germline V gene, CDR1 is LNHDA and CDR2 is SQIVND (reference sequence). CDR3 DNA: TGTGCCAGTAGTACTTATAGCGGGAGCTCCTACAATGAGCAGTTCTTC. It is translated as CASSTYSGSSYNEQFF. Variable domain in full (rest from reference TRBV19 and TRBJ2-1): DGGITQSPKYLFRKEGQNVTLSCEQNLNHDAMYWYRQDPGQGLRLIYYSQIVNDFQKGDIAEGYSVSREKKESFPLTVTSAQKNPTAFYLCASSTYSGSSYNEQFFGPGTRLTVL.

The rearrangement uses TRBV27 and TRBJ1-1; 7 nucleotides match TRBD1. With 2 bases clipped from V and 1 base from J, the junction kept 1 base outside the gene matches. Germline CDR1 reads MNHEY; CDR2 reads SMNVEV (reference sequence). The CDR3 totals 14 residues. CDR3 in DNA: TGTGCCAGCAGTTTACAGGGGGGGAACACTGAAGCTTTCTTT. Its protein is CASSLQGGNTEAFF.

This chain uses TRBV19 with TRBJ2-1; 9 bases fit TRBD2. In germline, CDR1 is LNHDA, CDR2 SQIVND (reference sequence). V trimming: 6 bases; J trimming: 10 bases; junction bases outside the gene matches: 10. This CDR3 has 14 residues. CDR3 sequence: CASRSAGGRSEQFF. Here the CDR3 DNA reads TGTGCCAGTAGATCGGCGGGAGGGCGATCGGAGCAGTTCTTC.

This rearrangement joins TRBV5-1 to TRBJ2-2, with 7 nucleotides matching TRBD2. The germline gives CDR1 SGHRS, CDR2 YFSETQ. The J segment lost 1 base and the V segment lost 0 bases, leaving 15 bases of the junction unmatched. CDR3 length: 20 amino acids. The CDR3 nucleotides are TGCGCCAGCAGCTTGGGACTAGCCCTAGACGGGAGATTGAACACCGGGGAGCTGTTTTTT. Its translation is CASSLGLALDGRLNTGELFF.

By share of the sample, this clone is medium-sized (0.01 to 0.1%). The chain employs TRBV24-1 and TRBJ2-7, with 8 bases matching TRBD1. This CDR3 has 15 residues. Germline V lookup: CDR1 KGHDR, CDR2 SFDVKD. J lost 2 bases, V lost 3 bases, and 5 bases had no gene match. CDR3 nucleotides: TGTGCCACCAGTGATCGGACAGGGAGGCCCTACGAGCAGTACTTC. It yields the protein CATSDRTGRPYEQYF.